This TCR beta chain was documented in a study of spatial heterogeneity in lung cancer. Indicated time point: sample taken at primary tumor resection. TCRs were sequenced from unsorted whole RNA of tumor, nontumor lung or PBMC. The cohort: approximately 66 early-stage, untreated non-small cell lung cancer patients. Study-level findings and limits: TCRs found ubiquitously expanded in tumor appeared in blood more at resection than at follow-up.

This clonotype was counted ten times or more. Its target is unknown. Individual TCR cDNA molecules each bore their own unique molecular identifier. One entry per CDR3 protein, called by TCRdb with MiXCR from the 5' RACE reads. The sample lists 12,000 or so distinct CDR3 sequences, roughly an eighth occurring once. Trimming left V 10 bases short and J 4 bases short, with 12 bases between. Germline CDR1 is MDHEN and CDR2 is SYDVKM. The CDR3 has 12 residues. The material was PBMCs, obtained at surgery. The J gene is TRBJ2-3, the V gene TRBV28; no clear D gene. This TCR derives from a female donor with early-stage non-small cell lung cancer. The CDR3 nucleotides are TGTGCCACCCACACCCCCCCAGATACGCAGTATTTT. Residues: CATHTPPDTQYF. The variable domain in full, with the rest retrieved from reference TRBV28 and TRBJ2-3, is DVKVTQSSRYLVKRTGEKVFLECVQDMDHENMFWYRQDPGLGLRLIYFSYDVKMKEKGDIPEGYSVSREKKERFSLILESASTNQTSMYLCATHTPPDTQYFGPGTRLTVL.